This TCR beta chain was documented in a study of T cell repertoires in cytomegalovirus infection. This clonotype was counted a few times. What it binds is not known. TCRdb re-derived calls from the reads in MiXCR, one entry per CDR3 protein. The sample carries some 920,000 distinct CDR3 sequences, approximately 31% recorded once. The clonotype was recovered from a human donor in good health (CMV status not recorded). Some clones in this sample may be carry-over from other donors' samples. Sequences were derived from cultured CD8+ T cells from PBMCs, sampled from culture after CMV antigen stimulation.

CDR3 in DNA: TGTGCCAGTGCCCAGGGGGCTAATGAGCAGTTCTTC. Translated: CASAQGANEQFF. The V gene is TRBV19, the J gene TRBJ2-1; 8 bases match TRBD1. The CDR3 is made up of 12 amino acids. V lost 8 bases and J lost 7; bases outside the gene matches: 4. The V gene's germline CDR1 is LNHDA and CDR2 SQIVND (reference sequence).